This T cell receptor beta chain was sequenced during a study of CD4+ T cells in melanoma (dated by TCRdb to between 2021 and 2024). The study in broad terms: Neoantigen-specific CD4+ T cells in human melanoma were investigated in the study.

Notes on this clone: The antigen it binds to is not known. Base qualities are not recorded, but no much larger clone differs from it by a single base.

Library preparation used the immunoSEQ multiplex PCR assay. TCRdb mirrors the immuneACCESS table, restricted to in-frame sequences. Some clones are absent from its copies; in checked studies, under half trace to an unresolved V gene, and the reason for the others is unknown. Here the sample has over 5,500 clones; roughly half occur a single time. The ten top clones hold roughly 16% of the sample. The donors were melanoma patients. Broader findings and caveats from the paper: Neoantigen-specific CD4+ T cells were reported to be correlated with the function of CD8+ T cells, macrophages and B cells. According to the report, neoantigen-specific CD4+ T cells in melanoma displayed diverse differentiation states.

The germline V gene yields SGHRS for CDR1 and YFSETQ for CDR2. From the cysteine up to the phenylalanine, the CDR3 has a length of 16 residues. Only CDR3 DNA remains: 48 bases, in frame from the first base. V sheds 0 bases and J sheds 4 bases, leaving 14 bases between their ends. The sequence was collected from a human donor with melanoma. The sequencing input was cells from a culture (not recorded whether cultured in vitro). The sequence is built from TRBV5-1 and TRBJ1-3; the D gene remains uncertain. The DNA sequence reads TGCGCCAGCAGCTTGGGCCCCACGGGGATGGGAAACACCATATATTTT. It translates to CASSLGPTGMGNTIYF.